This T cell receptor (beta chain) was sequenced for a study of blood T cell repertoires in COVID-19. Sequenced by immunoSEQ multiplex PCR; TCRdb stores in-frame clones only, minus some. In the table there are 85,000 to 130,000 clones, 88% of which are singletons. Germline assignment: CDR1 KGHSH and CDR2 LQKENI. V was clipped by 4 bases and J by 3 bases, with 6 bases between them. The CDR3 has 13 amino acids. The chain carries TRBV18 and TRBJ2-2; possibly TRBD2 for D (6 bases). The specimen was peripheral blood. The clonotype originates from a woman aged 55-70 years with acute or convalescent COVID-19. CDR3 region: CASSREDTGELFF. Written as DNA, the CDR3 is TGTGCCAGCTCACGGGAGGACACCGGGGAGCTGTTTTTT.